A selection of T cell receptor beta chains follows, all from one sample in a study of T cell repertoires in cytomegalovirus infection. Using its own MiXCR run on the reads, TCRdb lists one record per CDR3 protein. This sample has about 240,000 distinct CDR3 sequences, with around 6.2% found just once. The sequencing sample was made of PBMCs. The source is a human donor in good health (CMV status not recorded). Some clones in this sample may be carry-over from other donors' samples. CDR3s include the opening cysteine and the closing phenylalanine or tryptophan. The order of the fields is clone size, J gene, D gene, V gene, CDR3 protein, CDR3 DNA. The D gene is left open where the match is weak. Rows give clone size only sometimes, using once, few, many, or a class for an expanded clone.

size: many; J: TRBJ1-1; D: .; V: TRBV7-2; CDR3: CASSLASRTNTEAFF; DNA: TGTGCCAGCAGCTTAGCCTCACGGACCAACACTGAAGCTTTCTTT
size: many; J: TRBJ2-1; D: TRBD2; V: TRBV29-1; CDR3: CSDLLGTSGGNNEQFF; DNA: TGCAGCGACCTTCTAGGGACTAGCGGGGGTAACAATGAGCAGTTCTTC
size: many; J: TRBJ1-2; D: .; V: TRBV9; CDR3: CASSVESGYGYTF; DNA: TGTGCCAGCAGCGTAGAGTCGGGCTATGGCTACACCTTC
size: few; J: TRBJ2-7; D: TRBD2; V: TRBV11-3; CDR3: CASSSSGGEQYF; DNA: TGTGCCAGCAGCTCCTCGGGGGGGGAGCAGTACTTC
size: .; J: TRBJ2-3; D: TRBD2; V: TRBV28; CDR3: CASSGGGATDTQYF; DNA: TGTGCCAGCAGTGGCGGGGGGGCCACAGATACGCAGTATTTT
size: many; J: TRBJ2-1; D: TRBD2; V: TRBV12-3/TRBV12-4; CDR3: CASSSSGEYNEQFF; DNA: TGTGCCAGCAGCTCTAGCGGGGAATACAATGAGCAGTTCTTC
size: many; J: TRBJ2-4; D: .; V: TRBV5-6; CDR3: CASSLAGFIQYF; DNA: TGTGCCAGCAGCTTGGCAGGGTTCATTCAGTACTTC
size: many; J: TRBJ1-4; D: TRBD1; V: TRBV28; CDR3: CASRGTADEKLFF; DNA: TGTGCCAGCAGAGGGACAGCGGATGAAAAACTGTTTTTT
size: many; J: TRBJ2-7; D: .; V: TRBV6-6; CDR3: CASRPSGSYEQYF; DNA: TGTGCCAGCAGACCGAGTGGCTCCTACGAGCAGTACTTC
size: .; J: TRBJ2-3; D: .; V: TRBV7-2; CDR3: CASSPQGGGTDTQFF; DNA: TGTGCCAGCAGCCCGCAGGGGGGGGGCACAGATACACAGTTTTTT
size: many; J: TRBJ2-7; D: .; V: TRBV27; CDR3: CASSSPPGEQYF; DNA: TGTGCCAGCAGTTCCCCCCCGGGGGAGCAGTACTTC
size: .; J: TRBJ2-7; D: .; V: TRBV6-2/TRBV6-3; CDR3: CASSHAGEQYF; DNA: TGTGCCAGCAGTCACGCGGGTGAGCAGTACTTC
size: many; J: TRBJ2-4; D: .; V: TRBV6-2/TRBV6-3; CDR3: CASSRFQLGAKNIQYF; DNA: TGTGCCAGCAGCCGATTTCAGCTAGGAGCCAAAAACATTCAGTACTTC
size: many; J: TRBJ2-2; D: TRBD1; V: TRBV5-1; CDR3: CASSLDRGAGPGELFF; DNA: TGCGCCAGCAGCTTGGACAGGGGAGCCGGTCCCGGGGAGCTGTTTTTT
size: many; J: TRBJ1-6; D: .; V: TRBV28; CDR3: CASSPNNSPLHF; DNA: TGTGCCAGCAGTCCAAATAATTCACCCCTCCACTTT
size: many; J: TRBJ1-1; D: TRBD1; V: TRBV10-3; CDR3: CAIKSGTGNTEAFF; DNA: TGTGCCATCAAATCCGGGACAGGGAACACTGAAGCTTTCTTT
size: many; J: TRBJ2-1; D: .; V: TRBV20-1; CDR3: CSARTSSSYNEQFF; DNA: TGCAGTGCTAGAACCTCGAGCTCCTACAATGAGCAGTTCTTC
size: many; J: TRBJ2-5; D: .; V: TRBV12-3/TRBV12-4; CDR3: CASSLFPAQETQYF; DNA: TGTGCCAGCAGTTTATTTCCAGCCCAAGAGACCCAGTACTTC
size: many; J: TRBJ2-1; D: TRBD2; V: TRBV7-8; CDR3: CASSSPGTSNEQFF; DNA: TGTGCCAGCAGCTCACCAGGGACTAGCAATGAGCAGTTCTTC
size: many; J: TRBJ1-5; D: .; V: TRBV12-3/TRBV12-4; CDR3: CASSLASSNQPQHF; DNA: TGTGCCAGCAGTTTGGCGTCGAGCAATCAGCCCCAGCATTTT
size: many; J: TRBJ1-1; D: TRBD1; V: TRBV20-1; CDR3: CSARDPGQGNTEAFF; DNA: TGCAGTGCTAGAGATCCGGGACAGGGGAACACTGAAGCTTTCTTT
size: many; J: TRBJ2-1; D: TRBD2; V: TRBV6-2/TRBV6-3; CDR3: CASSWLRGGDEQFF; DNA: TGTGCCAGCAGTTGGCTGCGGGGGGGCGATGAGCAGTTCTTC
size: many; J: TRBJ2-2; D: TRBD1; V: TRBV7-2; CDR3: CASSLDRGMLFF; DNA: TGTGCCAGCAGTTTGGACAGGGGGATGTTGTTTTTT
size: many; J: TRBJ2-2; D: TRBD1; V: TRBV20-1; CDR3: CSAQDRPSNTGELFF; DNA: TGCAGTGCTCAGGACAGGCCCTCGAACACCGGGGAGCTGTTTTTT
size: few; J: TRBJ1-1; D: TRBD1; V: TRBV29-1; CDR3: CSVVRVQGVNTEAFF; DNA: TGCAGCGTTGTAAGGGTCCAGGGGGTGAACACTGAAGCTTTCTTT
size: many; J: TRBJ2-5; D: .; V: TRBV12-3/TRBV12-4; CDR3: CASSYPRETQYF; DNA: TGTGCCAGCAGTTACCCGAGAGAGACCCAGTACTTC